What follows is one T cell receptor beta chain and its context. Its antigen is currently unknown. The record originates from a study of T cells in localized non-small cell lung cancer. Findings of the study overall: The tumor had only one region sequenced, so heterogeneity remains possible. Uninvolved adjacent lung had the highest recorded T cell clonality, with tumor below it.

CDR1 is SQVTM and CDR2 is ANQGSEA in the germline V gene. The CDR3 spans 12 residues. V was pared by 6 bases and J by 7 bases, with 15 bases between. The table came from immunoSEQ multiplex PCR; TCRdb's copy has only in-frame clones and leaves some out. This table has tens of thousands of clones, around 81% appearing once. The TCR comes from a female donor over 55 with stage I lung adenocarcinoma. The sample consisted of peripheral blood, taken before any cancer treatment. This chain connects TRBV29-1 to TRBJ1-1; the D gene is possibly TRBD1 (6 bases). The CDR3 here is CSVEPGAREAFF. CDR3 DNA: TGCAGCGTCGAACCAGGGGCCCGTGAAGCTTTCTTT.